This T cell receptor beta chain was sequenced in a study of blood T cell repertoires in COVID-19. For the study at large: The study drew acute and convalescent COVID-19 samples from the United States, Italy and Spain.

This CDR3 is 16 amino acids long. V lost 5 bases, J lost 4 bases, and 18 bases lay in between. Germline V gene lookup returns CDR1 SGHRS and CDR2 YFSETQ. Authors' methods: Reference gene primer amplification gave nucleated cell count estimates. TCRdb's table, derived via immunoSEQ multiplex PCR, lists solely in-frame clones and lacks some. D and trimming come from the DNA, and the V and J calls and clone size come from that table. The repertoire includes 250,000 or so clones, roughly 80% of them detected once, and roughly 6.4% sits in the top ten. This clone appeared once. Sequenced input: peripheral blood. The chain combines TRBV5-1 with TRBJ1-4; D may be TRBD1 (6 bases). This clonotype originated in a woman aged 60-75 years with active or convalescent COVID-19. CDR3 residues: CASRINPGHLNEKLFF. The CDR3 nucleotides are TGCGCCAGCAGGATTAATCCGGGACACCTTAATGAAAAACTGTTTTTT.